Following are 14 T cell receptor beta chains from one sample sequenced in a study of cytomegalovirus exposure and HLA in healthy donors. The PCR was carried out with 60 Vbeta primers and 13 Jbeta primers. Sequencing used immunoSEQ multiplex PCR; TCRdb keeps in-frame clones, though not all of them. The sample records approximately 180,000 clones, around 87% being singletons. Sequencing was performed on PBMCs. These receptors originate from a woman aged 18-35 years in good health and CMV-seronegative.

This sequence joins TRBV9 and TRBJ2-3; D perhaps matches TRBD2 (6 bases). This CDR3 region has 14 residues. V was cut by 5 bases and J by 6 bases, with 16 bases left in between. Germline V gives CDR1 SGDLS, CDR2 YYNGEE. CDR3 in amino acids: CASSSRLEIDTQYF. For the CDR3, the DNA is TGTGCCAGCAGTTCCCGACTAGAGATTGATACGCAGTATTTT. Full variable domain (outside the CDR3, taken from reference TRBV9 and TRBJ2-3): DSGVTQTPKHLITATGQRVTLRCSPRSGDLSVYWYQQSLDQGLQFLIQYYNGEERAKGNILERFSAQQFPDLHSELNLSSLELGDSALYFCASSSRLEIDTQYFGPGTRLTVL.

The genes are TRBV9 and TRBJ1-5; D unclear. V shed 0 bases and J shed 5 bases, with 12 bases lying between them. The germline gives CDR1 SGDLS, CDR2 YYNGEE. CDR3 length: 15 residues. The CDR3 region has the DNA TGTGCCAGCAGCGTAGGAACAGCCAATTATCAGCCCCAGCATTTT. Translated, it gives CASSVGTANYQPQHF.

The rearrangement uses TRBV9 and TRBJ2-7; D perhaps matches TRBD2 (5 bases). Germline V CDR1 and CDR2: SGDLS, YYNGEE. V was trimmed by 0 bases and J by 5 bases, leaving 9 bases between them. The CDR3 length is 13 residues. CDR3 nucleotides: TGTGCCAGCAGCGTAGATGGGAGCCACGAGCAGTACTTC. Translated, it gives CASSVDGSHEQYF.

The chain recombines TRBV6-6 with TRBJ2-2; a possible D gene is TRBD1 (5 bases). Trimming removed 8 bases from V and 5 bases from J, with 12 bases in between. The CDR3 spans 13 residues. Per germline, CDR1 MNHNY and CDR2 SVGAGI (reference sequence). CDR3 protein: CASVNYRTGELFF. For the CDR3, the DNA is TGTGCCAGCGTAAATTACAGGACCGGGGAGCTGTTTTTT.

The sample holds a few counts of this clone. V is TRBV6-1 and J is TRBJ1-1; TRBD1 aligns across 10 bases. The germline V gene has CDR1 MNHNS and CDR2 SASEGT. This CDR3 region has 14 residues. Trimming at V came to 4 bases and at J to 1 base, leaving 0 bases not matched to a gene. The CDR3 nucleotides are TGTGCCAGCAGTGGGGACAGGGGGAACACTGAAGCTTTCTTT. Amino acids: CASSGDRGNTEAFF.

This sequence joins TRBV28 and TRBJ1-5, with 9 bases identical to TRBD1. The germline V gene has CDR1 MDHEN and CDR2 SYDVKM. Trimming took 6 bases from V and 6 from J; bases not matched to a gene: 15. The CDR3 length is 17 residues. CDR3 DNA sequence: TGTGCCAGCAGCCCCCTTCTAGGGACAGGGAAGGTTCAGCCCCAGCATTTT. The encoded protein is CASSPLLGTGKVQPQHF.

This rearrangement joins TRBV5-4 to TRBJ2-3; TRBD1 might be the D (6 bases). The V gene's germline CDR1 is SGHNT and CDR2 YYREEE (reference sequence). The CDR3 sequence is 16 residues long. V lost 2 bases, J lost 5 bases, and 18 bases lay in between. Here the CDR3 reads CASSLGQGSGKDTQYF. CDR3 bases: TGTGCCAGCAGCTTAGGGCAGGGGTCAGGGAAAGATACGCAGTATTTT.

This chain links TRBV19 with TRBJ2-2; 9 bases align to TRBD1. The trim removed 5 bases at V and 1 base at J, leaving 5 bases unmatched. Germline CDR1 and CDR2: LNHDA and SQIVND (reference sequence). The CDR3 contains 16 residues. CDR3 coding DNA: TGTGCCAGTAGTCCCGACAGGGGGGAGAACACCGGGGAGCTGTTTTTT. Translated: CASSPDRGENTGELFF.

The chain links TRBV5-5 to TRBJ1-2, with TRBD1 as a possible D gene (6 bases). The V end lost 4 bases, the J end lost 8 bases, and 12 bases lay between the germline ends. CDR3 size: 12 residues. Germline V gene sequence: CDR1 SGHKS, CDR2 YYEKEE (reference sequence). The CDR3 loop is CASSETGGGYTF. Here the CDR3 DNA reads TGTGCCAGCAGCGAGACAGGCGGGGGCTACACCTTC.

J is TRBJ2-5 and V is TRBV7-8, with D possibly being TRBD1 (5 bases). Germline loops: CDR1 SGHVS, CDR2 FQNEAQ. This CDR3 has 13 residues. With 3 bases removed from V and 5 bases from J, the gap between germline ends came to 10 bases. CDR3 region: CASSFSGSETQYF. Here the CDR3 DNA reads TGTGCCAGCAGCTTTTCAGGGTCGGAGACCCAGTACTTC.

The chain is built from TRBV28 and TRBJ1-1, with 11 bases lining up with TRBD1. V gave up 4 bases and J gave up 3 bases; unmatched junction bases: 7. The V gene's germline CDR1 is MDHEN and CDR2 SYDVKM. The CDR3 is 16 amino acids. The DNA for the CDR3 is TGTGCCAGCAGTTCCGGACAGGGGGCGCGGGACACTGAAGCTTTCTTT. This encodes CASSSGQGARDTEAFF.

This chain's CDR3 is CASSTGTAGSPLHF. The CDR3 DNA is TGTGCCAGCAGCACAGGGACAGCTGGTTCACCCCTCCACTTT. V and J are TRBV9 and TRBJ1-6, with TRBD1 matching 7 bases. V trimming: 4 bases; J trimming: 9 bases; junction bases outside the gene matches: 7. This CDR3 region has 14 residues. Germline-derived CDR1 and CDR2 are SGDLS and YYNGEE.

This clone has only one observation. The chain couples TRBV10-3 to TRBJ2-3; D possibly corresponds to TRBD2 (6 bases). Trimming stripped 4 bases from V and 1 base from J, with 15 bases between. The CDR3 is made up of 16 amino acids. The germline CDR1 and CDR2 sequences are ENHRY and SYGVKD. The CDR3 bases are TGTGCCATCAGTGGGGCGGGCGGGGACGGCACAGATACGCAGTATTTT. It is translated as CAISGAGGDGTDTQYF.

The chain combines TRBV2 with TRBJ2-2; 8 bases align to TRBD1. Germline trimming cut 6 bases from V and 2 bases from J; bases unmatched to any gene: 8. This CDR3 has 16 amino acids. Germline V lookup: CDR1 SNHLY, CDR2 FYNNEI. The CDR3 region has the DNA TGTGCCAGCAGAACCACAGGGGGTGCCAACACCGGGGAGCTGTTTTTT. Translated: CASRTTGGANTGELFF.